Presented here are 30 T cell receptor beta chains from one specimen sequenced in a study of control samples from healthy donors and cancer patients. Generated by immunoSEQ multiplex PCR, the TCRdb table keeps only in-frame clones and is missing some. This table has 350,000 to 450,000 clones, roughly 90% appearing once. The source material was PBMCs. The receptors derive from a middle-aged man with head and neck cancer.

The CDR3 sequence is CASSPLRSYYTGGRDGYTF. In nucleotides, the CDR3 is TGTGCCAGCTCACCACTCAGGTCCTACTACACAGGGGGCCGGGATGGCTACACCTTC. This chain connects TRBV18 to TRBJ1-2; 9 bases agree with TRBD1. The germline gives CDR1 KGHSH, CDR2 LQKENI. Germline trimming cut 1 base from V and 6 bases from J; bases unmatched to any gene: 18. The CDR3 has 19 amino acids. The complete variable domain, with remaining parts taken from reference TRBV18 and TRBJ1-2, reads NAGVMQNPRHLVRRRGQEARLRCSPMKGHSHVYWYRQLPEEGLKFMVYLQKENIIDESGMPKERFSAEFPKEGPSILRIQQVVRGDSAAYFCASSPLRSYYTGGRDGYTFGSGTRLTVV.

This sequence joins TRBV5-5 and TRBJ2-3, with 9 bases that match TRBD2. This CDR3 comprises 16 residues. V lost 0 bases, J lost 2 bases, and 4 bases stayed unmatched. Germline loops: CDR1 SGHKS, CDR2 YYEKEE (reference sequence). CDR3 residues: CASSLGSGRSTDTQYF. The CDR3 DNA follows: TGTGCCAGCAGCTTGGGTAGCGGGAGATCCACAGATACGCAGTATTTT.

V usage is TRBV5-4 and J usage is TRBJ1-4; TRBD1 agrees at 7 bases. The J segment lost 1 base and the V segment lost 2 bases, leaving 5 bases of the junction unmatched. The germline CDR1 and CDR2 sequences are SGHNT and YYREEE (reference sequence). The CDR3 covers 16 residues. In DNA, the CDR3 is TGTGCCAGCAGCTTAAACAGACAGGGAACTAATGAAAAACTGTTTTTT. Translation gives CASSLNRQGTNEKLFF.

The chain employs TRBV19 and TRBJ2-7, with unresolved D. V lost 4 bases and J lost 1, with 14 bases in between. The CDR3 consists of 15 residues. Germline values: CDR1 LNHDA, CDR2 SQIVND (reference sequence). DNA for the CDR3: TGTGCCAGTAGTAGAGAGTGGTTGAAATCCTACGAGCAGTACTTC. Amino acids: CASSREWLKSYEQYF.

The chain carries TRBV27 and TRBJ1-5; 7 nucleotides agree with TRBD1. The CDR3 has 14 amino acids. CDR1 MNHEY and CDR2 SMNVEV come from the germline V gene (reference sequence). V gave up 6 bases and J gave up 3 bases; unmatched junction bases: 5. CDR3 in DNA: TGTGCCAGCAGACCGGACAGGTTCAATCAGCCCCAGCATTTT. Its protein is CASRPDRFNQPQHF.

CDR3 loop: CASSFYPPTSLLADTQYF. The CDR3 DNA follows: TGTGCCAGCAGTTTCTACCCGCCCACTAGTTTGCTCGCAGATACGCAGTATTTT. The J gene is TRBJ2-3, the V gene TRBV27; possibly TRBD2 for D (5 bases). CDR3 length equals 18 residues. Germline V CDR1 and CDR2: MNHEY, SMNVEV (reference sequence). V lost 3 bases and J 4 bases, leaving 23 bases between the germline ends.

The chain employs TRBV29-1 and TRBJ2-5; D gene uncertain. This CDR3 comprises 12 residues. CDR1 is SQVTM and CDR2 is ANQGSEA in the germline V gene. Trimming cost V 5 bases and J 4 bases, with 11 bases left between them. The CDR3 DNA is TGCAGCGTTCCAGACGACCCAGAGACCCAGTACTTC. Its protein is CSVPDDPETQYF.

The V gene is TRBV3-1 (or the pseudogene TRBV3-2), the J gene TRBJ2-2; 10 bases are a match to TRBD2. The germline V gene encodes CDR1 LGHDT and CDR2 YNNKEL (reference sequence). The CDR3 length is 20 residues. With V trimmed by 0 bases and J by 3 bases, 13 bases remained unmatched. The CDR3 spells CASSQDPRLAGDSHTGELFF. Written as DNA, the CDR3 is TGTGCCAGCAGCCAAGATCCCCGGCTAGCGGGAGACTCGCACACCGGGGAGCTGTTTTTT.

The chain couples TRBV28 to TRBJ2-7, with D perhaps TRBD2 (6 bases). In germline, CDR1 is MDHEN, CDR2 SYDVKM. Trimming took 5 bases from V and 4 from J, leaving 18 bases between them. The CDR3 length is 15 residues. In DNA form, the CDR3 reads TGTGCCAGCAGTCGACCCCCTAGCGATCAATACGAGCAGTACTTC. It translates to CASSRPPSDQYEQYF.

CDR3 sequence reads: CASSLSRRSYNEQFF. DNA of the CDR3: TGTGCCAGCAGTTTATCCCGGAGATCCTACAATGAGCAGTTCTTC. This chain joins TRBV27 and TRBJ2-1, with unresolved D. In germline, CDR1 is MNHEY, CDR2 SMNVEV (reference sequence). V lost 0 bases and J 1 base, leaving 7 bases between the germline ends. The CDR3 has 15 amino acids.

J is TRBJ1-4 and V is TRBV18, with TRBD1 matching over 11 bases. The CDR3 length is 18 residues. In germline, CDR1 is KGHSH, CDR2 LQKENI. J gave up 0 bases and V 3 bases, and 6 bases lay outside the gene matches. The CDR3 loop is CASSPLKGQGATNEKLFF. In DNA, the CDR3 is TGTGCCAGCTCACCCCTTAAGGGACAGGGGGCAACTAATGAAAAACTGTTTTTT.

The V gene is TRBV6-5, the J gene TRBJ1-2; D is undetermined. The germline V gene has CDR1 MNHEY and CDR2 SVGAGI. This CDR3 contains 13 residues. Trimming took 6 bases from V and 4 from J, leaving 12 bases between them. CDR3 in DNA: TGTGCCAGCAGAGACACGGCCTCCTATGGCTACACCTTC. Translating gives CASRDTASYGYTF.

CDR3 region: CASSLTYSTYNEQFF. Written as DNA, the CDR3 is TGTGCCAGCAGCTTAACGTATAGCACCTACAATGAGCAGTTCTTC. J is TRBJ2-1 and V is TRBV7-3; no reliable D call. Per the germline V gene, CDR1 is SGHTA and CDR2 is FQGTGA. The CDR3 has 15 residues. Trimming shortened V by 0 bases and J by 2 bases, and 8 bases separated the two germline ends.

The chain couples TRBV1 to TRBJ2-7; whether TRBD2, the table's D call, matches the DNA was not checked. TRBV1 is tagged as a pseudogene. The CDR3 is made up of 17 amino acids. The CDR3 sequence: CTSSLLRLAGRTYEQYF. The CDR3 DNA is TGCACCAGCAGCCTCCTTCGACTAGCGGGACGAACCTACGAGCAGTACTTC.

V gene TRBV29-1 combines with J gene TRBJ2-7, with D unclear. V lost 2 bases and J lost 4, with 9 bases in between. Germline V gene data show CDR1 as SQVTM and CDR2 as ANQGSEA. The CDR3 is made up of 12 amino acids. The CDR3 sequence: CSVESAGYEQYF. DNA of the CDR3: TGCAGCGTTGAATCCGCAGGTTACGAGCAGTACTTC.

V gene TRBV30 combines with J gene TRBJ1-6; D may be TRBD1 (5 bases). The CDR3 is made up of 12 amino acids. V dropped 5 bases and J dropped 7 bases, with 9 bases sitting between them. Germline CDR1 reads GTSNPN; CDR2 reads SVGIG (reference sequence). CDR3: CAWGHRNSPLHF. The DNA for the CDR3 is TGTGCCTGGGGACACAGGAATTCACCCCTCCACTTT.

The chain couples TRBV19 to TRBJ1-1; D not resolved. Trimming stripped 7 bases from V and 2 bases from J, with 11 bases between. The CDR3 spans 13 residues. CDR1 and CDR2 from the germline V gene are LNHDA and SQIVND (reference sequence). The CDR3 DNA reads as TGTGCCAGTAAAAAGAACTTAAACACTGAAGCTTTCTTT. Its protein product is CASKKNLNTEAFF.

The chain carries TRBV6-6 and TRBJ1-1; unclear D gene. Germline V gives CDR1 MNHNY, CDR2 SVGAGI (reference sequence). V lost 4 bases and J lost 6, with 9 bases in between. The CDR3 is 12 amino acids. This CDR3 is CASSLGSAEAFF. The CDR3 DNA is TGTGCCAGCAGTTTGGGTTCGGCTGAAGCTTTCTTT.

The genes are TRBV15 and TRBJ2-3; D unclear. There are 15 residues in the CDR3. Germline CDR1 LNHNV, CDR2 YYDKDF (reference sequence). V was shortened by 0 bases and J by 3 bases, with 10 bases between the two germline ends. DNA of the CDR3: TGTGCCACCAGCAGAGATATTCCCAGGACAGATACGCAGTATTTT. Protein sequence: CATSRDIPRTDTQYF.

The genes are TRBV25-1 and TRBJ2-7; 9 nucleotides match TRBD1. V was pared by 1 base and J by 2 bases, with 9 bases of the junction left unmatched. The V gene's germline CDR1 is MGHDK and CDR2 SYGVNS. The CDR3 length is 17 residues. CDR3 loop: CASSESYGTGTTYEQYF. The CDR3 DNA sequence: TGTGCCAGCAGTGAATCATATGGGACAGGGACGACCTACGAGCAGTACTTC.

The CDR3, as DNA: TGCGCCAGCACATTTCTTAGGTGTGAAAAACTGTTTTTT. This encodes CASTFLRCEKLFF. The J gene is TRBJ1-4, the V gene TRBV4-3; D is undetermined. Deletions cut 7 bases from V and 7 bases from J, with 13 bases between. Per germline, CDR1 LGHNA and CDR2 YSLEER. The CDR3 is 13 residues long.

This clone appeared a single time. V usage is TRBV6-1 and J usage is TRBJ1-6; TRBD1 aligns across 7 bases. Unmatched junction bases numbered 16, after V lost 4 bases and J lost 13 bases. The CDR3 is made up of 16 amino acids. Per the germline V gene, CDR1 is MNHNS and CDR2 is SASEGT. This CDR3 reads CASSGPGQRVLGPLHF. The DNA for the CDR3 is TGTGCCAGCAGTGGGCCGGGACAGCGGGTATTGGGGCCCCTCCACTTT.

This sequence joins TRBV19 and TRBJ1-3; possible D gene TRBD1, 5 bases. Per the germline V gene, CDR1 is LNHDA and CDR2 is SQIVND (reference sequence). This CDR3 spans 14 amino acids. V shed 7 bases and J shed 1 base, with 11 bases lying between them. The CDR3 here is CASTIGGSGNTIYF. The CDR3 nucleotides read TGTGCCAGTACCATCGGGGGTTCTGGAAACACCATATATTTT.

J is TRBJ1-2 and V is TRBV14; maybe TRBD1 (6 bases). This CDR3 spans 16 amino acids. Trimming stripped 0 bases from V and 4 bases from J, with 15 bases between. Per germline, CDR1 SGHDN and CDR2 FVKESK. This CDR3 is CASSQDMGGSTYGYTF. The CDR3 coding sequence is TGTGCCAGCAGCCAAGATATGGGGGGCAGTACCTATGGCTACACCTTC. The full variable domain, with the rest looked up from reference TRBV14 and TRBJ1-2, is EAGVTQFPSHSVIEKGQTVTLRCDPISGHDNLYWYRRVMGKEIKFLLHFVKESKQDESGMPNNRFLAERTGGTYSTLKVQPAELEDSGVYFCASSQDMGGSTYGYTFGSGTRLTVV.

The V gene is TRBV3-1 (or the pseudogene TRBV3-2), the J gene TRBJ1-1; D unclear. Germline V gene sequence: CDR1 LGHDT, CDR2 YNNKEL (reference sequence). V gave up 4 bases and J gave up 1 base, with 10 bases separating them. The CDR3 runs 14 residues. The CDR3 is CASSLLVPNTEAFF. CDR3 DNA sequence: TGTGCCAGCAGCCTCTTGGTACCGAACACTGAAGCTTTCTTT.

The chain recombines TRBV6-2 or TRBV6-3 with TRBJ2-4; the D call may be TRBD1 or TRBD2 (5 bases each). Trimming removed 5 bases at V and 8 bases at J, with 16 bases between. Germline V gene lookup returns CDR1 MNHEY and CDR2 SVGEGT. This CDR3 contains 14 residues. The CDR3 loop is CASSRGVLRDIQYF. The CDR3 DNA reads TGTGCCAGCAGTCGGGGCGTCCTTAGGGACATTCAGTACTTC.

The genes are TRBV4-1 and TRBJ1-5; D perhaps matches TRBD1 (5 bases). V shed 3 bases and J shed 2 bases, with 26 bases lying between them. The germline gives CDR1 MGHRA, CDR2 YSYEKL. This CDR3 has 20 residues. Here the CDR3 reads CASSHLGWKGEMSRNQPQHF. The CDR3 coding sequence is TGCGCCAGCAGCCACCTGGGGTGGAAAGGGGAGATGTCTCGCAATCAGCCCCAGCATTTT.

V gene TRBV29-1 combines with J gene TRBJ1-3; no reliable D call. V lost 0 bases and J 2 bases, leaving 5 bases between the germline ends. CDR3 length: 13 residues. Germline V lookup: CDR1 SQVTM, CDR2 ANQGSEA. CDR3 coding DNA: TGCAGCGTTGAAGACAGCGCTGGAAACACCATATATTTT. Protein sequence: CSVEDSAGNTIYF.

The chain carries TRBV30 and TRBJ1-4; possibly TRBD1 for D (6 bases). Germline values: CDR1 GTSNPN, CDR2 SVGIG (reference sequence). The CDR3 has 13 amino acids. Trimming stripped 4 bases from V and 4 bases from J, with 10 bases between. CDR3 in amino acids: CAWMSQGNEKLFF. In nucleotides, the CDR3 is TGTGCCTGGATGTCACAGGGTAATGAAAAACTGTTTTTT.

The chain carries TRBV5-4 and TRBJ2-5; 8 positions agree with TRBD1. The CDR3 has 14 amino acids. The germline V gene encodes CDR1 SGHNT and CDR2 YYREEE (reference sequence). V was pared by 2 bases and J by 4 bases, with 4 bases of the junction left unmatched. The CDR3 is CASSFGQGRETQYF. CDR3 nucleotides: TGTGCCAGCAGCTTTGGACAGGGTCGAGAGACCCAGTACTTC.